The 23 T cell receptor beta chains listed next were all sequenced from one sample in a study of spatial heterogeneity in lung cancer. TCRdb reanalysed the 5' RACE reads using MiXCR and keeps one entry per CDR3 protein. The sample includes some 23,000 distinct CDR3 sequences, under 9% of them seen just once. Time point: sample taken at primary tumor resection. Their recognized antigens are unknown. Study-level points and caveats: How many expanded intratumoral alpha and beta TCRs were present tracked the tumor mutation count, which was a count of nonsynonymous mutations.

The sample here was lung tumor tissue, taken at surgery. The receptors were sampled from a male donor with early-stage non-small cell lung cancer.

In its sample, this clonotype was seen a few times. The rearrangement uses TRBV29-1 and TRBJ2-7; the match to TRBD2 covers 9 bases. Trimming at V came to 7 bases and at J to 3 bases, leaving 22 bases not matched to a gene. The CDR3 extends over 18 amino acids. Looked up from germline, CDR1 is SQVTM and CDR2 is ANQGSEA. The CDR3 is CSAYAPSGMSGHYYEQYF. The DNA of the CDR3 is TGCAGCGCCTACGCCCCTAGCGGGATGTCTGGCCACTACTACGAGCAGTACTTC.

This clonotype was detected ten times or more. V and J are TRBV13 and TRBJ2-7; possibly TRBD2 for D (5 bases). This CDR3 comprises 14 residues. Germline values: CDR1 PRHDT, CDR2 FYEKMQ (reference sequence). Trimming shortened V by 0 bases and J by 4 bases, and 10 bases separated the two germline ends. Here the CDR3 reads CASSLGASSYEQYF. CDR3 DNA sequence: TGTGCCAGCAGCTTAGGGGCTAGCAGTTACGAGCAGTACTTC.

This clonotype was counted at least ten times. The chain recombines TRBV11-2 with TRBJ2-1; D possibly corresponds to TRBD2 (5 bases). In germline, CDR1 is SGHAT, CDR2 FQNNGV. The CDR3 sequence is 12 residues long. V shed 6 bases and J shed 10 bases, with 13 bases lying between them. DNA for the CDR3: TGTGCCAGCAGTTTTAGCGAATCAGAGCAGTTCTTC. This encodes CASSFSESEQFF.

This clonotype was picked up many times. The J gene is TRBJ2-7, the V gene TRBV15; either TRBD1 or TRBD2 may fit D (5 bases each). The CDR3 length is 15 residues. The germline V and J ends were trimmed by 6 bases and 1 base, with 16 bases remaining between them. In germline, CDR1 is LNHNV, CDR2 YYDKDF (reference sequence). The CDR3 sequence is CATRGAGTASYEQYF. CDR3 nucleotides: TGTGCCACCAGAGGGGCCGGGACGGCATCCTACGAGCAGTACTTC.

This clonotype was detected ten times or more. The CDR3: CASSPLGGLEQYF. As DNA, the CDR3 is TGTGCCAGCAGCCCCCTCGGGGGACTCGAGCAGTACTTC. V is TRBV7-6 and J is TRBJ2-7; D possibly corresponds to TRBD2 (6 bases). This CDR3 has 13 amino acids. V lost 5 bases, J lost 6 bases, and 14 bases lay in between. Germline values: CDR1 SGHVS, CDR2 FNYEAQ. Full variable domain (remainder filled in from reference TRBV7-6 and TRBJ2-7): GAGVSQSPRYKVTKRGQDVALRCDPISGHVSLYWYRQALGQGPEFLTYFNYEAQQDKSGLPNDRFSAERPEGSISTLTIQRTEQRDSAMYRCASSPLGGLEQYFGPGTRLTVT.

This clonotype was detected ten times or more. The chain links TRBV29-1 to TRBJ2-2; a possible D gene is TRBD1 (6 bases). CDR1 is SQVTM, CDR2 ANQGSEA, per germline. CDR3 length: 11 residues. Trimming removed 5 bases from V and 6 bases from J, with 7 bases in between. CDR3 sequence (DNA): TGCAGCGTTCAGGGGCCCGGGGAGCTGTTTTTT. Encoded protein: CSVQGPGELFF.

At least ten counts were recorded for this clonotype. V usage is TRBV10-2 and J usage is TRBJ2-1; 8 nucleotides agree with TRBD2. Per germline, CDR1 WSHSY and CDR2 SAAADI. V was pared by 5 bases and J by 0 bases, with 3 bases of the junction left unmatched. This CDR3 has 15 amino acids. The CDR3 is CASSILAVSYNEQFF. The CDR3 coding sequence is TGCGCCAGCAGTATACTAGCGGTCTCCTACAATGAGCAGTTCTTC.

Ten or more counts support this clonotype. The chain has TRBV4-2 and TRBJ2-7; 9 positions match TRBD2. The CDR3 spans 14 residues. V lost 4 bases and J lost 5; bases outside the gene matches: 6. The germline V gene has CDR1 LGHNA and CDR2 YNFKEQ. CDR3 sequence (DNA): TGTGCCAGCAGCCTTAGGCGGGGGGGCGACGAGCAGTACTTC. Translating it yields CASSLRRGGDEQYF.

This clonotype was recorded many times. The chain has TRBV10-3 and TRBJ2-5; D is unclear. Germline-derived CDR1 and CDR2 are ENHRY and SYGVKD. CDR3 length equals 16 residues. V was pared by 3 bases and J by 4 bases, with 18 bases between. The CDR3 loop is CAISEGQDPGSETQYF. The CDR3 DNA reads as TGTGCCATCAGTGAAGGTCAGGATCCCGGGTCAGAGACCCAGTACTTC.

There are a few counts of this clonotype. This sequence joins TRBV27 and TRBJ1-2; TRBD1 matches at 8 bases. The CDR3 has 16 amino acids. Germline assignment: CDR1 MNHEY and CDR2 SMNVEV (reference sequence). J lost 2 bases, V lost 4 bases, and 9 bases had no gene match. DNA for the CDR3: TGTGCCAGCAGTTGGGGGGGGCAGGGGGCGAACTATGGCTACACCTTC. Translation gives CASSWGGQGANYGYTF.

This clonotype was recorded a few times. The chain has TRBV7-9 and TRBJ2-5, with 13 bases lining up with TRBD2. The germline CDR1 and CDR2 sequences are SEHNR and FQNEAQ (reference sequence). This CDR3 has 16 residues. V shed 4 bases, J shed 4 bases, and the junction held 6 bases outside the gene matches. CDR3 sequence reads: CASSSGLAGYRETQYF. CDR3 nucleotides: TGTGCCAGCAGCTCGGGACTAGCGGGATATAGAGAGACCCAGTACTTC.

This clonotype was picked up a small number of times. As DNA, the CDR3 is TGTGCCAGCAGTTTCTTGGTTCTAGCCAAAAACATTCAGTACTTC. Translating it yields CASSFLVLAKNIQYF. The rearrangement joins TRBV12-3 or TRBV12-4 to TRBJ2-4, with unresolved D. The CDR3 contains 15 residues. Trimming pared 3 bases from V and 0 bases from J, leaving 9 bases between.

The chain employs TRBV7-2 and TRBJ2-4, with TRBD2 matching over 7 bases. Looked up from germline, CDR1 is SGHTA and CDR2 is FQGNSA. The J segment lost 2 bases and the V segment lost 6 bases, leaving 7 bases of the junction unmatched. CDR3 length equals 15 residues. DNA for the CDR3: TGTGCCAGCAGTCCGGGCGGGAGTTCCAAAAACATTCAGTACTTC. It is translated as CASSPGGSSKNIQYF. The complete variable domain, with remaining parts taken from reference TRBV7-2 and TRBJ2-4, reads GAGVSQSPSNKVTEKGKDVELRCDPISGHTALYWYRQSLGQGLEFLIYFQGNSAPDKSGLPSDRFSAERTGGSVSTLTIQRTQQEDSAVYLCASSPGGSSKNIQYFGAGTRLSVL.

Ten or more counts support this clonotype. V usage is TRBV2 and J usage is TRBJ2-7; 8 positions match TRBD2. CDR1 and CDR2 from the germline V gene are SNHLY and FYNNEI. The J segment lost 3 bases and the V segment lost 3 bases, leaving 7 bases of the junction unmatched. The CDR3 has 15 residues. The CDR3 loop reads CASSDPPAGVYEQYF. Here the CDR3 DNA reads TGTGCCAGCAGTGACCCGCCAGCGGGGGTCTACGAGCAGTACTTC.

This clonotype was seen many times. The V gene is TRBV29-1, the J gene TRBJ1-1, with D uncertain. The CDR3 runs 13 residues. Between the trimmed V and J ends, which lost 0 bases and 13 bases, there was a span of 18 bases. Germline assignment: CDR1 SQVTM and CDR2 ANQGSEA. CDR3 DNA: TGCAGCGTTGAAGATAAAACGGTGGCGTCGGGTTTCTTT. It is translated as CSVEDKTVASGFF.

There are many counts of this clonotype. CDR3 loop: CSARGHLNTEAFF. For the CDR3, the DNA is TGCAGTGCTCGGGGACATCTGAACACTGAAGCTTTCTTT. The chain uses TRBV20-1 and TRBJ1-1; weak D call: TRBD1 (6 bases). Trimming cost V 5 bases and J 0 bases, with 10 bases left between them. Germline assignment: CDR1 DFQATT and CDR2 SNEGSKA (reference sequence). There are 13 residues in the CDR3.

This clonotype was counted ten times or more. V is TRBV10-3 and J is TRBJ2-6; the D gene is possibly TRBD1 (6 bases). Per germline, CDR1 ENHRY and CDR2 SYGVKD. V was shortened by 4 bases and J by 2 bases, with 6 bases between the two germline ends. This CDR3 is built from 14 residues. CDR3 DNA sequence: TGTGCCATCAGTGGGACAGCTGGGGCCAACGTCCTGACTTTC. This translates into CAISGTAGANVLTF.

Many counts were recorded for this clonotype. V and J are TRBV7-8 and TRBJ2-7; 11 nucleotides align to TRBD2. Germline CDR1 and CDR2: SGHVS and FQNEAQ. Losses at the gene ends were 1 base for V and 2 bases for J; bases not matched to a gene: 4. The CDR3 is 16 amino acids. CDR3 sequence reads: CASSLGGLADPYEQYF. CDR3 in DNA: TGTGCCAGCAGCTTAGGGGGACTAGCGGACCCCTACGAGCAGTACTTC. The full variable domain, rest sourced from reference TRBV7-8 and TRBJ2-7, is GAGVSQSPRYKVAKRGQDVALRCDPISGHVSLFWYQQALGQGPEFLTYFQNEAQLDKSGLPSDRFFAERPEGSVSTLKIQRTQQEDSAVYLCASSLGGLADPYEQYFGPGTRLTVT.

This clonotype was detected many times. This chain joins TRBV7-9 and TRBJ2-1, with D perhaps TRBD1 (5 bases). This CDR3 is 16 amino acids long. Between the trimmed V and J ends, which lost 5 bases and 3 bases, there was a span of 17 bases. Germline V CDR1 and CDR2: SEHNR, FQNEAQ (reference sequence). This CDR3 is CASSPAVRQYYNEQFF. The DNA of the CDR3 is TGTGCCAGCAGCCCGGCGGTGCGACAGTACTACAATGAGCAGTTCTTC.

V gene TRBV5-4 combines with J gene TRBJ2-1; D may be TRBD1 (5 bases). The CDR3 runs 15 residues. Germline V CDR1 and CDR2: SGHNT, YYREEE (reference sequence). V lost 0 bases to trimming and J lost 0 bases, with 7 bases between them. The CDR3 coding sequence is TGTGCCAGCAGCTTGGACCAGGGCTCCTACAATGAGCAGTTCTTC. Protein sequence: CASSLDQGSYNEQFF.

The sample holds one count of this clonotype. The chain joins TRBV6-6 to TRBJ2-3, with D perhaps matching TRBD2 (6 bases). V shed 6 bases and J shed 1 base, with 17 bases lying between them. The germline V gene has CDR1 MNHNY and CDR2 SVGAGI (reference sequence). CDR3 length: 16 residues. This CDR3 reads CASRRFATGGTDTQYF. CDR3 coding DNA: TGTGCCAGCAGGAGGTTCGCTACGGGGGGCACAGATACGCAGTATTTT.

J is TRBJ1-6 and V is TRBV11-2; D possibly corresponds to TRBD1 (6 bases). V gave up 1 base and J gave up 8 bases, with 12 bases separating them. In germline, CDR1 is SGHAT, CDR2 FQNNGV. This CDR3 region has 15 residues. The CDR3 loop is CASSLGGRGDSPLHF. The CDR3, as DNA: TGTGCCAGCAGCTTAGGTGGCAGGGGAGATTCACCCCTCCACTTT.

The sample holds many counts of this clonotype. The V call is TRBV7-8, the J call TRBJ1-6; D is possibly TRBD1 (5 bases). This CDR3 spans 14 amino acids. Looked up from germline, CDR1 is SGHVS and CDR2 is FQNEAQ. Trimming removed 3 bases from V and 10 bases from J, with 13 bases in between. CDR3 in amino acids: CASSLTESGSPLHF. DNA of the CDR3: TGTGCCAGCAGCTTGACAGAGTCTGGATCACCCCTCCACTTT.